Included here is one T cell receptor (beta chain) sequence, with context. CDR3 size: 13 residues. Germline assignment: CDR1 GTSNPN and CDR2 SVGIG (reference sequence). V was clipped by 0 bases and J by 8 bases; unmatched bases: 1. This specimen belongs to a study of Tregs in tolerant kidney transplant recipients. Only in-frame clones appear in the TCRdb table, and some are missing; sequencing was by immunoSEQ multiplex PCR. The sample has around 61,000 clones, around 82% seen once; the top ten hold 4% to 6.5%. The specimen sequenced was CD4+ T cells from blood. The V and J genes are TRBV30 and TRBJ1-2; TRBD1 matches 12 bases. This receptor was taken from a human donor in good health. The CDR3 bases are TGTGCCTGGAGTGTGGGGACAGGGGGCGGCTACACCTTC. It translates to CAWSVGTGGGYTF.